This passage covers 2 T cell receptor beta chains from one sample sequenced in a study of T cell responses to AZD1222 COVID-19 vaccine. TCRdb keeps only in-frame clones here, not all; method: immunoSEQ multiplex PCR. The profile covers 75,000 to 100,000 clones, with 90% appearing a single time and approximately 27% taken by the ten largest. The sequencing used peripheral blood, collected on day 0 of AZD1222 vaccination. The receptors were sampled from an adult in good health.

Details on this clone: The sample holds other DNA sequences that translate to the same CDR3. The chain links TRBV28 to TRBJ2-7; D gene uncertain. Trimming stripped 5 bases from V and 4 bases from J, with 6 bases between. Germline assignment: CDR1 MDHEN and CDR2 SYDVKM. The CDR3 is 11 amino acids. CDR3 sequence (DNA): TGTGCCAGCAGTCCCCGATACGAGCAGTACTTC. Translated, it gives CASSPRYEQYF.

The chain recombines TRBV7-3 with TRBJ2-1; D is undetermined. Per germline, CDR1 SGHTA and CDR2 FQGTGA. The CDR3 covers 15 residues. V was trimmed by 5 bases and J by 0 bases, leaving 11 bases between them. The CDR3, as DNA: TGTGCCAGCAGCCACGACACGAGCTCCTACAATGAGCAGTTCTTC. Translation: CASSHDTSSYNEQFF.